A selection of T cell receptor beta chains follows, all from one sample in a study of blood T cell repertoires in COVID-19. Profiling relied on immunoSEQ multiplex PCR, and the TCRdb table lists in-frame clones only, not all of them. Of tens of thousands of clones listed, about 88% are singletons. Sample: peripheral blood. The receptors originated from an elderly man in a cohort sampled during active COVID-19. Both conserved end residues are part of each CDR3. A D gene is named only where the DNA matches it firmly. Only part of the rows carry a size: once, few, many, or a class if the clone is expanded.

clone_size	d_call	v_call	j_call	cdr3_aa	cdr3_nt
.	TRBD2	TRBV7-6	TRBJ2-5	CASSRSGGGETQYF	TGTGCCAGCAGCCGGAGCGGGGGTGGGGAGACCCAGTACTTC
.	TRBD1	TRBV19	TRBJ2-5	CASSGHRGRETQYF	TGTGCCAGTAGTGGCCACAGGGGGCGGGAGACCCAGTACTTC
.	TRBD1	TRBV5-6	TRBJ1-4	CASSLDGQGNEKLFF	TGTGCCAGCAGCTTGGATGGACAGGGTAATGAAAAACTGTTTTTT
.	.	TRBV9	TRBJ2-4	CASSVLRGLAKNIQYF	TGTGCCAGCAGCGTATTGCGGGGTTTAGCCAAAAACATTCAGTACTTC
.	TRBD1	TRBV7-7	TRBJ2-7	CASSPDGRGLREQYF	TGTGCCAGCAGCCCGGATGGCAGGGGGCTCCGGGAGCAGTACTTC
.	TRBD2	TRBV6-5	TRBJ2-5	CASSYSTLAGGTQYF	TGTGCCAGCAGTTACTCGACACTAGCGGGGGGGACCCAGTACTTC
.	.	TRBV7-2	TRBJ2-7	CASSLASLSGEQYF	TGTGCCAGCAGCTTAGCGTCGCTGTCGGGGGAGCAGTACTTC
.	TRBD1	TRBV27	TRBJ1-5	CASSLDRGRDQPQHF	TGTGCCAGCAGTTTAGACAGGGGGCGCGATCAGCCCCAGCATTTT
.	.	TRBV18	TRBJ1-4	CASSPVFGITNEKLFF	TGTGCCAGCTCACCCGTTTTCGGGATAACTAATGAAAAACTGTTTTTT
.	.	TRBV10-3	TRBJ2-5	CAISDIEETQYF	TGTGCCATCAGTGATATAGAAGAGACCCAGTACTTC
once	TRBD1	TRBV6-1	TRBJ1-1	CASSERQGRTEAFF	TGTGCCAGCAGTGAAAGACAGGGACGCACTGAAGCTTTCTTT
.	.	TRBV9	TRBJ2-1	CASSAMGVGYNEQFF	TGTGCCAGCAGCGCTATGGGAGTAGGGTACAATGAGCAGTTCTTC
.	.	TRBV4-2	TRBJ2-2	CASSHPTGNTGELFF	TGTGCCAGCAGCCACCCGACAGGGAACACCGGGGAGCTGTTTTTT
.	.	TRBV19	TRBJ2-1	CASRNRVGEQFF	TGTGCCAGTAGAAACAGGGTCGGTGAGCAGTTCTTC
.	TRBD1	TRBV10-2	TRBJ1-1	CASSVEGAITEAFF	TGCGCCAGCAGTGTTGAGGGGGCGATAACTGAAGCTTTCTTT
large	TRBD1	TRBV6-5	TRBJ1-2	CASSYKTGTGGGYTF	TGTGCCAGCAGTTACAAAACCGGGACAGGGGGTGGCTACACCTTC
few	TRBD1	TRBV6-6	TRBJ2-7	CASTIGGQVTYEQYF	TGTGCCAGCACCATAGGAGGACAGGTAACCTACGAGCAGTACTTC
.	.	TRBV11-2	TRBJ1-1	CASSLDRQRNMNTEAFF	TGTGCCAGCAGCTTAGATAGACAAAGGAACATGAACACTGAAGCTTTCTTT
.	TRBD1	TRBV28	TRBJ2-3	CASSAPGQGTDTQYF	TGTGCCAGCAGTGCCCCGGGACAGGGCACAGATACGCAGTATTTT
few	TRBD1	TRBV2	TRBJ1-2	CASSSLTGDYGYTF	TGTGCCAGCAGTTCTTTGACAGGGGACTATGGCTACACCTTC
once	.	TRBV10-3	TRBJ1-1	CAISATEYNTEAFF	TGTGCCATCAGTGCGACAGAGTATAACACTGAAGCTTTCTTT
.	TRBD1	TRBV19	TRBJ2-2	CASSSSGTGPTGELFF	TGTGCCAGTAGCAGTTCCGGGACAGGGCCTACCGGGGAGCTGTTTTTT
.	.	TRBV5-4	TRBJ2-5	CASSLEGQRQETQYF	TGTGCCAGCAGCTTGGAAGGACAAAGGCAAGAGACCCAGTACTTC
.	TRBD1	TRBV6-1	TRBJ1-2	CASSESPGQNYGYTF	TGTGCCAGCAGTGAATCCCCGGGACAGAATTATGGCTACACCTTC
.	.	TRBV6-1	TRBJ1-2	CASSEDSRFYGYTF	TGTGCCAGCAGTGAGGACAGCCGGTTCTATGGCTACACCTTC
.	TRBD1	TRBV6-6	TRBJ1-1	CASSTHQDRADEAFF	TGTGCCAGCAGTACCCATCAGGACAGGGCTGATGAAGCTTTCTTT
.	TRBD2	TRBV9	TRBJ2-3	CASSLGLVVTDTQYF	TGTGCCAGCAGCCTAGGACTAGTAGTCACAGATACGCAGTATTTT
few	TRBD1	TRBV27	TRBJ2-3	CASSLRGLVPPDTQYF	TGTGCCAGCAGTTTGAGGGGGCTAGTTCCCCCAGATACGCAGTATTTT
.	.	TRBV9	TRBJ2-3	CASSVSGIADTQYF	TGTGCCAGCAGCGTTAGCGGCATCGCAGATACGCAGTATTTT
.	TRBD1	TRBV5-1	TRBJ1-1	CASSIRQGRTEAFF	TGCGCCAGCAGCATACGACAGGGAAGAACTGAAGCTTTCTTT
.	TRBD2	TRBV5-1	TRBJ2-2	CASRVAGVNTGELFF	TGCGCCAGCAGGGTAGCGGGAGTAAACACCGGGGAGCTGTTTTTT